The 12 T cell receptor beta chains given below trace back to one sample, sequenced in a study of cytomegalovirus exposure and HLA in healthy donors. PCR involved 60 Vbeta and 13 Jbeta primers. Method: immunoSEQ multiplex PCR; TCRdb's copy keeps in-frame clones and lacks some. The data hold about 140,000 clones, with around 80% observed a single time. The sample was PBMCs. The receptors come from a boy aged 2 to 10 in good health and CMV-seronegative.

The chain is built from TRBV18 and TRBJ2-3; the D gene is possibly TRBD1 (6 bases). Germline V gene sequence: CDR1 KGHSH, CDR2 LQKENI. CDR3 size: 14 residues. V lost 6 bases to trimming and J lost 0 bases, with 10 bases between them. CDR3 loop: CASSLTGSTDTQYF. Written as DNA, the CDR3 is TGTGCCAGCTCGCTCACAGGGAGCACAGATACGCAGTATTTT.

The CDR3 bases are TGCGCCAGCAGCTTAAATGGACAGGGGGCTTTCTCTGAAAAACTGTTTTTT. It translates to CASSLNGQGAFSEKLFF. This chain links TRBV5-1 with TRBJ1-4; 11 bases match TRBD1. The CDR3 sequence is 17 residues long. The J segment lost 7 bases and the V segment lost 2 bases, leaving 10 bases of the junction unmatched. Germline assignment: CDR1 SGHRS and CDR2 YFSETQ.

This clone was detected only a few times. The chain employs TRBV21-1 and TRBJ2-5; the listed D gene, TRBD1, was not tested against the DNA. TRBV21-1 is shown as a pseudogene. This CDR3 is 12 amino acids long. The CDR3 loop reads CASVDREETQYF. The CDR3 nucleotides are TGTGCCAGCGTCGACAGGGAAGAGACCCAGTACTTC.

The chain joins TRBV4-3 to TRBJ1-4, with 9 bases fitting TRBD1. CDR1 is LGHNA and CDR2 is YSLEER in the germline V gene. V shed 0 bases, J shed 8 bases, and the junction held 7 bases outside the gene matches. The CDR3 length is 16 residues. The CDR3 nucleotides read TGCGCCAGCAGCCAAGATTGGGGGACAGGGAACGAAAAACTGTTTTTT. Its protein product is CASSQDWGTGNEKLFF.

V and J are TRBV9 and TRBJ2-7; 9 nucleotides match TRBD1. Looked up from germline, CDR1 is SGDLS and CDR2 is YYNGEE. CDR3 length: 14 residues. V dropped 2 bases and J dropped 6; count of bases not matched to a gene: 6. The CDR3 bases are TGTGCCAGCAGCGTTGGGGACAGGGTCTCCGAGCAGTACTTC. It translates to CASSVGDRVSEQYF.

The chain combines TRBV29-1 with TRBJ2-7; 14 nucleotides agree with TRBD2. CDR3 length equals 17 residues. CDR1 and CDR2 from the germline V gene are SQVTM and ANQGSEA. V lost 0 bases, J lost 3 bases, and 7 bases stayed unmatched. CDR3 loop: CSVEDGGLAGVIYEQYF. The CDR3 nucleotides read TGCAGCGTTGAAGATGGGGGACTAGCGGGGGTTATCTACGAGCAGTACTTC.

The rearrangement uses TRBV28 and TRBJ1-2; no clear D gene. The CDR3 spans 14 residues. Trimming stripped 2 bases from V and 0 bases from J, with 7 bases between. Germline CDR1 and CDR2: MDHEN and SYDVKM. The CDR3 here is CASSLLAANYGYTF. The CDR3 nucleotides are TGTGCCAGCAGTTTACTAGCAGCTAACTATGGCTACACCTTC.

The V gene is TRBV4-1, the J gene TRBJ1-3; D is ambiguous. The CDR3 contains 18 residues. The germline V gene encodes CDR1 MGHRA and CDR2 YSYEKL. Trimming pared 3 bases from V and 0 bases from J, leaving 18 bases between. The CDR3 region is CASSQFGQIIDSGNTIYF. The CDR3 nucleotides read TGCGCCAGCAGCCAGTTTGGGCAGATCATTGACTCTGGAAACACCATATATTTT.

The CDR3 nucleotides are TGTGCCAGCAGCTTAGCGCAGGAGGCCCAGCATTTT. Translating gives CASSLAQEAQHF. The chain recombines TRBV7-9 with TRBJ1-5, with unresolved D. Trimming removed 0 bases from V and 11 bases from J, with 8 bases in between. Germline-derived CDR1 and CDR2 are SEHNR and FQNEAQ (reference sequence). This CDR3 has 12 residues. Complete variable domain (other parts from reference TRBV7-9 and TRBJ1-5): DTGVSQNPRHKITKRGQNVTFRCDPISEHNRLYWYRQTLGQGPEFLTYFQNEAQLEKSRLLSDRFSAERPKGSFSTLEIQRTEQGDSAMYLCASSLAQEAQHFGDGTRLSIL.

This clone was recorded a few times. The chain has TRBV6-5 and TRBJ1-1; a weak D match, TRBD1 (5 bases). There are 14 residues in the CDR3. Trimming removed 3 bases at V and 1 base at J, with 9 bases between. Germline values: CDR1 MNHEY, CDR2 SVGAGI. The CDR3 reads CASSYGAANTEAFF. In DNA, the CDR3 is TGTGCCAGCAGTTATGGGGCAGCGAACACTGAAGCTTTCTTT.

This chain joins TRBV6-5 and TRBJ2-5; D is unclear. V was trimmed by 4 bases and J by 8 bases, leaving 14 bases between them. The CDR3 consists of 13 residues. The V gene's germline CDR1 is MNHEY and CDR2 SVGAGI. The CDR3 sequence is CASSLTGQQTQYF. DNA for the CDR3: TGTGCCAGCAGTTTGACGGGTCAGCAAACCCAGTACTTC.

V usage is TRBV6-1 and J usage is TRBJ2-1, with TRBD2 as a possible D gene (6 bases). The CDR3 loop spans 12 amino acids. V lost 7 bases and J 15 bases, leaving 19 bases between the germline ends. CDR1 MNHNS and CDR2 SASEGT come from the germline V gene. CDR3: CASTPGSGVPFF. The CDR3 DNA is TGTGCCAGCACCCCAGGATCGGGAGTCCCGTTCTTC.